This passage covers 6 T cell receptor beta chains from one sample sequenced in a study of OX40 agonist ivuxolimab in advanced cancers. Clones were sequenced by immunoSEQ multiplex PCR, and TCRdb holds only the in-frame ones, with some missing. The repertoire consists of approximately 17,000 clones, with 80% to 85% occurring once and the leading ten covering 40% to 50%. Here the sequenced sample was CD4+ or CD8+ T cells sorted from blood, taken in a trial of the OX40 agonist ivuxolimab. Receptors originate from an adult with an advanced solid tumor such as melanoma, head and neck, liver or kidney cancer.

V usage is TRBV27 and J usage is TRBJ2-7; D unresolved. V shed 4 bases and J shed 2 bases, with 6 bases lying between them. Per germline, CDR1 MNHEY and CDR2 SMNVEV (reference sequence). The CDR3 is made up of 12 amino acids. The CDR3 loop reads CASSSSTYEQYF. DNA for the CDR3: TGTGCCAGCAGTTCAAGTACCTACGAGCAGTACTTC.

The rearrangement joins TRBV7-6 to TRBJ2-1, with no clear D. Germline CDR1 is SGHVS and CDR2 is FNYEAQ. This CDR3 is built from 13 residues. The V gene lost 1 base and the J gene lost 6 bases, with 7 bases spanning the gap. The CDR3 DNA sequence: TGTGCCAGCAGCTTAGGCAGGTCCAATGAGCAGTTCTTC. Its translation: CASSLGRSNEQFF.

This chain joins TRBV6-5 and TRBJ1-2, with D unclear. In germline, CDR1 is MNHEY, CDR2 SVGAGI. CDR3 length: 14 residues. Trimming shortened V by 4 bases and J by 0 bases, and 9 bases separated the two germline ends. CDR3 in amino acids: CASSSTDANYGYTF. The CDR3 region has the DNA TGTGCCAGCAGTTCTACGGACGCTAACTATGGCTACACCTTC.

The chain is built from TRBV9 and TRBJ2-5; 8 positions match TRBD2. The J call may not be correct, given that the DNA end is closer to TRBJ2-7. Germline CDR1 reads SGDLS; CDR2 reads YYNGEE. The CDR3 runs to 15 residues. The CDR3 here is CASSQSGGADYEQYF. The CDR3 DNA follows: TGTGCCAGCAGCCAGAGCGGGGGAGCGGACTACGAGCAGTACTTC.

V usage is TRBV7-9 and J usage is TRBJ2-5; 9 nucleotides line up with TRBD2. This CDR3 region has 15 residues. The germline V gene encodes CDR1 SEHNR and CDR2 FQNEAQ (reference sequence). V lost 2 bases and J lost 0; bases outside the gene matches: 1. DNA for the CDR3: TGTGCCAGCAGCTTACTAGCGGGGTACCAAGAGACCCAGTACTTC. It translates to CASSLLAGYQETQYF. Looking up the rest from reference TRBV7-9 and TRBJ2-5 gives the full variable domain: DTGVSQNPRHKITKRGQNVTFRCDPISEHNRLYWYRQTLGQGPEFLTYFQNEAQLEKSRLLSDRFSAERPKGSFSTLEIQRTEQGDSAMYLCASSLLAGYQETQYFGPGTRLLVL.

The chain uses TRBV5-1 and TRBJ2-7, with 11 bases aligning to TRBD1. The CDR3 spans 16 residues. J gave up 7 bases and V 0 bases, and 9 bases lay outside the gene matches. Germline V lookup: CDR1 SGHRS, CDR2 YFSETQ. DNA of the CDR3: TGCGCCAGCAGCTTGGCTCTCCGGACAGGGGGCAGTGAGCAGTACTTC. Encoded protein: CASSLALRTGGSEQYF.